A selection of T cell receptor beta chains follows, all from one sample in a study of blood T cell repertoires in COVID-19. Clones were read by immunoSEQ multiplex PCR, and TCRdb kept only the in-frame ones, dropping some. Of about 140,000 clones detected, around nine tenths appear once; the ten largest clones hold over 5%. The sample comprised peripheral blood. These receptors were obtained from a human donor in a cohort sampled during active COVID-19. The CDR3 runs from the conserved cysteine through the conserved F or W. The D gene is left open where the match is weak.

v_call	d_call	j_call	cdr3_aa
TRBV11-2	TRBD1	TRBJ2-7	CASSLDGQGGEQYF
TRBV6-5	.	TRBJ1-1	CASSFNRVTNTEAFF
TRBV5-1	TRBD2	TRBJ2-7	CASSHGGAGGPSYEQYF
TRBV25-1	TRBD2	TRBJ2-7	CASSGTSGRESSYEQYF
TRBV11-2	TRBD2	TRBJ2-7	CASSLDPQLGLRQYEQYF
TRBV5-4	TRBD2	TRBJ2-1	CASSWGTSGRYNEQFF
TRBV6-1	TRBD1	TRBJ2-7	CASSEEPGQGAREQYF
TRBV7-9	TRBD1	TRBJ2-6	CASSAQGAGSGANVLTF
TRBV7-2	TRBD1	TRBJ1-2	CASSLTSDRSYGYTF
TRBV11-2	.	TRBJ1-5	CASSSGYNQPQHF
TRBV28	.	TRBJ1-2	CASKGQVLNGYTF
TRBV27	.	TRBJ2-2	CASSFFTGELFF
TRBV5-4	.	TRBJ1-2	CASSLAPKGDYGYTF
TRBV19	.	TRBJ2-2	CASIADRRTGELFF
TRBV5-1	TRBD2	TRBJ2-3	CASSLGLVLDTQYF
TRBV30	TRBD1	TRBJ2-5	CAWSGQGAGQETQYF
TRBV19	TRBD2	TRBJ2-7	CASSSYSGSSYEQYF
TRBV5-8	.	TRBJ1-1	CASSFAGSAPVMNTEAFF
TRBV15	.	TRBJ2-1	CATSREGQTYNEQFF
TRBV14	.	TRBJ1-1	CASGQGLNTEAFF
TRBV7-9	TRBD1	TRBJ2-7	CASSRRGTGVLRSSYEQYF
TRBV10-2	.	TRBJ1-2	CASSDGLSNYGYTF
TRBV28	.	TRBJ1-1	CASSPPGKRDTEAFF
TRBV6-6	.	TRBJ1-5	CASGRGAKYNSNQPQHF
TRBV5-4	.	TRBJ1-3	CASSLDALSGNTIYF
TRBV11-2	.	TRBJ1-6	CASSQHVYNSPLHF
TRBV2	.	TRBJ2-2	CASSLGVGGTGELFF
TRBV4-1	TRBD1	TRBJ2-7	CASSQRTGLYEQYF